This TCR beta chain emerged from a study of blood T cell repertoires in COVID-19. About the research overall: Researchers got acute and convalescent COVID-19 samples from the United States, Italy and Spain.

Original handling: Amplification with reference gene primers provided the estimates of nucleated cell counts. Some clones are missing from TCRdb's copy, which holds only in-frame ones; the method was immunoSEQ multiplex PCR. V and J calls and clone size are given by that table; D and trimming were obtained from the DNA. The sample lists tens of thousands of clones, 85% to 90% occurring once. The CDR3 has 14 residues. In germline, CDR1 is MNHEY, CDR2 SMNVEV (reference sequence). Trimming removed 5 bases from V and 6 bases from J; junction bases left unmatched: 9. This clonotype was obtained from an older woman with acute or convalescent COVID-19. Sequenced sample: peripheral blood. The chain links TRBV27 to TRBJ1-2; 7 bases are a match to TRBD1. CDR3 DNA: TGTGCCAGCAGTCCCTTGAGGGGGCCCAATGGCTACACCTTC. This encodes CASSPLRGPNGYTF.